A single T cell receptor beta chain is shown here with its context. TCRdb's copy holds only in-frame clones and misses some; the assay was immunoSEQ multiplex PCR. Of about 210,000 clones in the sample, 80% were seen once. This entry comes from a study of blood T cell repertoires in COVID-19. Background on the study: COVID-19 samples, acute and convalescent, were from the United States, Italy and Spain. PBMCs, B-cell-depleted T cells, or T cells provided the cDNA or gDNA that made up the material.

The source material was peripheral blood. This receptor was taken from a human donor in a cohort sampled during active COVID-19.

CDR3 sequence: CASNPESTDTQYF. In DNA form, the CDR3 reads TGTGCCAGCAATCCAGAAAGTACAGATACGCAGTATTTT. The chain uses TRBV19 and TRBJ2-3; D ambiguous. The germline gives CDR1 LNHDA, CDR2 SQIVND (reference sequence). Trimming pared 9 bases from V and 3 bases from J, leaving 13 bases between. The CDR3 has 13 residues.